This T cell receptor (beta chain) was obtained from a study of long-term antiretroviral therapy in people with HIV. The germline V gene has CDR1 MNHEY and CDR2 SVGAGI. This CDR3 is built from 15 residues. Unmatched junction bases numbered 4, after V lost 5 bases and J lost 1 base. Whole-study findings and limits: Missing from the dataset were any data on ART adherence, viral resistance or therapy changes.

About this clone itself: Its cognate antigen is unknown.

An immunoSEQ assay, version v3.0, was performed at survey level. Generated by immunoSEQ multiplex PCR, the TCRdb table keeps only in-frame clones and is missing some. The top ten hold around 7.6% of the sample, which has around 29,000 clones, 90% to 95% seen once. This sample comprised unsorted PBMCs, obtained 6 to 6.5 years after starting antiretroviral therapy. The V call is TRBV6-5, the J call TRBJ2-7, with 11 bases aligning to TRBD2. The receptor's source is a man aged 30 to 45 with HIV. CDR3 sequence (DNA): TGTGCCAGCAGTCCCTCTAGCGGGGGGTCCTACGAGCAGTACTTC. Protein product: CASSPSSGGSYEQYF.